A selection of T cell receptor beta chains follows, all from one sample in a study of T cells in localized non-small cell lung cancer. Libraries were prepared by immunoSEQ multiplex PCR; TCRdb keeps only in-frame clonotypes and omits some of them. The data show approximately 61,000 clones, approximately 90% seen once. The input for sequencing was peripheral blood, taken before any cancer treatment. The receptors stem from a woman aged 40-70 years with stage I lung adenocarcinoma. CDR3s include the opening cysteine and the closing phenylalanine or tryptophan. The D gene is left open where the match is weak. Only part of the rows carry a size: once, few, many, or a class if the clone is expanded.

V	size	D	J	DNA	CDR3
TRBV9	.	.	TRBJ2-1	TGTGCCAGCAGCGTAGGGGGCAGGGGATACAATGAGCAGTTCTTC	CASSVGGRGYNEQFF
TRBV19	.	TRBD1	TRBJ1-3	TGTGCCAGTAGTATAGATCGATCGGGACAGCTCTCTGGAAACACCATATATTTT	CASSIDRSGQLSGNTIYF
TRBV10-3	once	.	TRBJ1-1	TGTGCCATCAGTGGGCAGGGGAACACTGAAGCTTTCTTT	CAISGQGNTEAFF
TRBV18	once	.	TRBJ2-7	TGTGCCAGCTCACCATGGACAACCTACGAGCAGTACTTC	CASSPWTTYEQYF
TRBV7-6	.	TRBD1	TRBJ2-7	TGTGCCAGCAGTTTATCGGGGACAGGGACCTACGAGCAGTACTTC	CASSLSGTGTYEQYF
TRBV2	.	TRBD1	TRBJ2-2	TGTGCCAGCAGTGAGAGTCGACAGGGACGCACCGGGGAGCTGTTTTTT	CASSESRQGRTGELFF
TRBV19	.	.	TRBJ1-5	TGTGCCAGTAGTATTTCTAGCAATCAGCCCCAGCATTTT	CASSISSNQPQHF
TRBV15	.	.	TRBJ1-2	TGTGCCACCAGCAGAGATGCGGGGAAGAGTGGCTACACCTTC	CATSRDAGKSGYTF
TRBV6-6	.	TRBD1	TRBJ1-5	TGTGCCAGCAGTTGGGACAGGGGGCTTCAGCCCCAGCATTTT	CASSWDRGLQPQHF
TRBV27	.	.	TRBJ1-6	TGTGCCACCGGACGGTCCAGCTCCTATAATTCACCCCTCCACTTT	CATGRSSSYNSPLHF
TRBV6-5	.	.	TRBJ2-5	TGTGCCAGCAGTTACGGGAGGACAGGAGGGGAGACCCAGTACTTC	CASSYGRTGGETQYF
TRBV7-2	once	TRBD1	TRBJ2-2	TGTGCCAGCAGCTTGCAGGGGGCTATCGGGGAGCTGTTTTTT	CASSLQGAIGELFF
TRBV27	.	.	TRBJ1-1	TGTGCCAGCAGTTTTCTAGGACAGGAAGCTTTCTTT	CASSFLGQEAFF
TRBV10-3	few	.	TRBJ1-5	TGTGCCATCAGTGAGAAGGCTAGCAATCAGCCCCAGCATTTT	CAISEKASNQPQHF
TRBV18	.	.	TRBJ2-7	TGTGCCAGCTCACCCCCGAGGTTCACCTACGAGCAGTACTTC	CASSPPRFTYEQYF
TRBV7-2	.	.	TRBJ2-5	TGTGCCAGCAGCTTATCCCGCAGGAGTAGTGAGACCCAGTACTTC	CASSLSRRSSETQYF
TRBV27	.	.	TRBJ1-2	TGTGCCAGCAGTTCATTCATGGGCAACTATGGCTACACCTTC	CASSSFMGNYGYTF
TRBV7-2	.	.	TRBJ1-5	TGCGCCAGCAGCCAAGATCGACAGGAGAATCAGCCCCAGCATTTT	CASSQDRQENQPQHF
TRBV7-3	.	.	TRBJ2-5	TGTGCCAGCAGCTTAAGGGCAGGGAGTGAGACCCAGTACTTC	CASSLRAGSETQYF
TRBV19	.	TRBD1	TRBJ2-1	TGTGCCAGTCGGGACAGGGGGTACAATGAGCAGTTCTTC	CASRDRGYNEQFF
TRBV5-1	once	.	TRBJ2-3	TGCGCCAGCAGCTGGAGCACAGATACGCAGTATTTT	CASSWSTDTQYF
TRBV6-5	.	.	TRBJ1-2	TGTGCCAGCAGGAGGCCCTCCCTCGAAGATGGCTACACCTTC	CASRRPSLEDGYTF
TRBV6-6	.	TRBD2	TRBJ2-3	TGTGCCAGCAGTTCCCTAGCGGGGGGGCGTAAAGATACGCAGTATTTT	CASSSLAGGRKDTQYF
TRBV27	.	.	TRBJ1-2	TGTGCCAGCAGTTTATTGGGTTACGGCTACACCTTC	CASSLLGYGYTF
TRBV11-2	.	.	TRBJ2-5	TGTGCCAGCAGCTCCCGGGGTTCTGTGGAGACCCAGTACTTC	CASSSRGSVETQYF
TRBV9	.	TRBD1	TRBJ2-7	TGTGCCAGCAGCGTTCATCCCCCGGGACAGGGATCCTACGAGCAGTACTTC	CASSVHPPGQGSYEQYF
TRBV5-4	.	.	TRBJ1-5	TGTGCCAGCAGCTTGGCGCCTTATAGCAATCAGCCCCAGCATTTT	CASSLAPYSNQPQHF
TRBV19	few	TRBD1	TRBJ1-6	TGTGCCAGTAGTAGAGAACAGGGGGTCCACCAGTTTTCACCCCTCCACTTT	CASSREQGVHQFSPLHF
TRBV28	.	.	TRBJ1-2	TGTGCCAGCAGTCCGGGCCCCAACCCGGGTTACGGCTACACCTTC	CASSPGPNPGYGYTF
TRBV30	.	.	TRBJ1-6	TGTGCCTGGTCAGGGACTGCGAGCTCCTATAATTCACCCCTCCACTTT	CAWSGTASSYNSPLHF
TRBV29-1	.	.	TRBJ1-1	TGCAGCGCCCGAGGGGAGGCAGGGAGGATCCTGAACACTGAAGCTTTCTTT	CSARGEAGRILNTEAFF
TRBV5-1	.	TRBD2	TRBJ2-1	TGCGCCAGCAGCTATACCTTGTCGTCCGCCGCGGGGGGGAGGAATGAGCAGTTCTTC	CASSYTLSSAAGGRNEQFF
TRBV15	.	TRBD2	TRBJ2-3	TGTGCCACCAGCTCCGGGACTAGCGGGGACACGCAGTATTTT	CATSSGTSGDTQYF
TRBV6-1	.	TRBD1	TRBJ2-2	TGTGCCAGCATCGGGACAGGAAGAAGAACCGGGGAGCTGTTTTTT	CASIGTGRRTGELFF
TRBV9	.	.	TRBJ1-4	TGTGCCAGCAGCCGTCCGTCCGGGGCCTCCAATGAAAAACTGTTTTTT	CASSRPSGASNEKLFF
TRBV29-1	.	TRBD2	TRBJ2-2	TGCAGCGTTGGTAGCGGGCGGAACACCGGGGAGCTGTTTTTT	CSVGSGRNTGELFF
TRBV4-3	.	.	TRBJ2-7	TGCGCCAGCAGCCAAGGCCCTCATATCAGTACCTACGAGCAGTACTTC	CASSQGPHISTYEQYF
TRBV2	.	TRBD1	TRBJ2-7	TGTGCCAGCAGTGACAGGGGGGGACAGGGGCCCTACGAGCAGTACTTC	CASSDRGGQGPYEQYF
TRBV18	.	.	TRBJ1-4	TGTGCCAGCTCACGAGAGGCAACTAATGAAAAACTGTTTTTT	CASSREATNEKLFF
TRBV5-4	few	.	TRBJ1-3	TGTGCCAGCAGCTTGGTCGGGGCCGGAAACACCATATATTTT	CASSLVGAGNTIYF